This T cell receptor (beta chain) was identified during a study of shared clonotypes between healthy human individuals. Background on the study: There were three CD4 naive, three CD4 memory, two CD8 naive and one CD8 memory plates per donor.

Study-wide results and limits: Having only a few donors restricted how much genetic and exposure-history diversity was captured. Sequencing depth was predicted to influence how clonotypes are shared among donors.

In regard to this clone: Its antigen is still unknown.

Clones were sequenced by immunoSEQ multiplex PCR, and TCRdb holds only the in-frame ones, with some missing. The table records fewer than 100,000 clones, 67% of them present only once. The sequenced material came from memory CD8+ T cells sorted from blood. The subset here: CD45RO+ cells pooled with CCR7-negative TemRA cells. The clonotype was recovered from a man aged 25-45 years in good health.

CDR3 in amino acids: CASRSILGVSSTDTQYF. CDR3 DNA: TGTGCCAGCAGATCTATCCTAGGGGTGTCCAGCACAGATACGCAGTATTTT. The chain couples TRBV11-2 to TRBJ2-3; D perhaps matches TRBD1 (5 bases). The ends were cut back, 6 bases at V and 0 bases at J, with 19 bases in the middle. The CDR3 is made up of 17 amino acids. Germline V gene lookup returns CDR1 SGHAT and CDR2 FQNNGV.